These 12 T cell receptor beta chains came from one sample sequenced in a study of blood T cells in healthy people across ages (dated by TCRdb to between 2014 and 2017). Libraries came from 5' RACE. The sequencer listed for this sample is Illumina HiSeq 2500. A second about 7 to 12 cycle PCR used a sample-barcoded 5' primer and a J-beta primer mix. TCRdb reprocessing: public reads trimmed at Q25 with fastp, clones called with MiXCR, in-frame beta chains kept. Entries that share a CDR3 protein sequence are merged under the most common genes and DNA. In all, the sample holds roughly 1.6 million distinct CDR3 sequences, and about 31% of those were seen once. Jointly, the top ten make up around 11% of the sample. Source material: blood. These TCRs come from a young woman in good health.

This clonotype has more than one count but fewer than ten. The V call is TRBV11-2, the J call TRBJ1-2, with TRBD1 as a possible D gene (5 bases). The CDR3 runs to 15 residues. Germline loops: CDR1 SGHAT, CDR2 FQNNGV. The V end lost 5 bases, the J end lost 3 bases, and 16 bases lay between the germline ends. DNA for the CDR3: TGTGCCAGCAGCAAAGGGTTGGGACTCGACTATGGCTACACCTTC. Protein sequence: CASSKGLGLDYGYTF.

Details on this clonotype: This may stem from a read error, because a much larger clone lies one nucleotide away. The chain combines TRBV4-1 with TRBJ2-1, with 15 nucleotides matching TRBD2. Germline assignment: CDR1 MGHRA and CDR2 YSYEKL. The junction had 4 bases not matched to a gene; V was cut back by 3 bases and J by 7 bases. This CDR3 is 16 amino acids long. The DNA of the CDR3 is TGCGCCAGCAGCCACGGACTAGCGGGAGGGCGTAATGAGCAGTTCTTC. Translating gives CASSHGLAGGRNEQFF.

The V gene is TRBV3-1, the J gene TRBJ2-1; a weak D match, TRBD2 (5 bases). The V gene lost 4 bases and the J gene lost 2 bases, with 12 bases spanning the gap. The CDR3 runs 15 residues. CDR1 LGHDT and CDR2 YNNKEL come from the germline V gene (reference sequence). For the CDR3, the DNA is TGTGCCAGCAGCCGAGGGCGGACGGCCTACAATGAGCAGTTCTTC. Amino acids: CASSRGRTAYNEQFF.

This clonotype was observed a few times. The chain employs TRBV10-2 and TRBJ2-5, with 12 nucleotides matching TRBD2. The CDR3 is made up of 14 amino acids. Germline V gene lookup returns CDR1 WSHSY and CDR2 SAAADI. V shed 9 bases, J shed 11 bases, and the junction held 13 bases outside the gene matches. The CDR3 DNA reads as TGCGCCAGTGGGACTAGCGGGCAAGCATACGGGCAGTACTTC. It is translated as CASGTSGQAYGQYF.

The genes are TRBV29-1 and TRBJ1-1; D uncertain. With 7 bases removed from V and 2 bases from J, the gap between germline ends came to 14 bases. Looked up from germline, CDR1 is SQVTM and CDR2 is ANQGSEA. The CDR3 spans 13 residues. The CDR3 DNA reads as TGCAGCGCACGGGAGGCGGGAAACACTGAAGCTTTCTTT. This encodes CSAREAGNTEAFF.

On this clonotype itself: At one end the junction does not follow the germline gene, possibly because of a read error. The J gene is TRBJ2-6, the V gene TRBV6-6, with D perhaps TRBD1 (5 bases). The CDR3 length is 16 residues. CDR1 MNHNY and CDR2 SVGAGI come from the germline V gene (reference sequence). CDR3 amino acids: CASSYSEVAGANVRTF. The CDR3 region has the DNA TGTGCCAGCAGTTACTCCGAGGTAGCTGGGGCCAACGTCCGGACTTTC.

This clonotype was picked up a small number of times. V and J are TRBV4-1 and TRBJ1-2; maybe TRBD1 (6 bases). V gave up 2 bases and J gave up 6 bases, with 16 bases separating them. The CDR3 is 15 residues long. Germline V gene lookup returns CDR1 MGHRA and CDR2 YSYEKL. CDR3 sequence reads: CASSQPRGAGDGYTF. The CDR3 bases are TGCGCCAGCAGCCAACCCCGGGGGGCAGGTGATGGCTACACCTTC.

The chain joins TRBV20-1 to TRBJ2-5; D is uncertain. The end of the DNA aligns better with TRBJ2-7, so the J call may be wrong. Germline V gene sequence: CDR1 DFQATT, CDR2 SNEGSKA (reference sequence). The CDR3 spans 12 residues. CDR3 coding DNA: TGCAGTGCTATGGACGAGACCTACGAGCAGTACTTC. Amino acids: CSAMDETYEQYF.

The chain employs TRBV7-9 and TRBJ2-3, with TRBD2 matching 8 bases. V shed 5 bases, J shed 4 bases, and the junction held 8 bases outside the gene matches. The CDR3 contains 15 residues. The germline CDR1 and CDR2 sequences are SEHNR and FQNEAQ (reference sequence). The CDR3: CASSPGAGAADTQYF. The CDR3 bases are TGTGCCAGCAGCCCCGGAGCGGGGGCGGCAGATACGCAGTATTTT.

Comments on this clonotype: A read error may account for a junction end that differs from germline. The CDR3 DNA is TGTGCCAGCTCACCAGGAGAGACCCAGAACTTC. Encoded protein: CASSPGETQNF. The chain has TRBV18 and TRBJ2-7, with D unresolved. The CDR3 sequence is 11 residues long. The germline V gene encodes CDR1 KGHSH and CDR2 LQKENI.

There are a few counts of this clonotype. The chain has TRBV28 and TRBJ2-5; D unclear. Germline values: CDR1 MDHEN, CDR2 SYDVKM. The CDR3 sequence is 9 residues long. The ends were cut back, 11 bases at V and 1 base at J, with 2 bases in the middle. The CDR3 sequence: CAVQETQYF. CDR3 DNA sequence: TGTGCCGTCCAAGAGACCCAGTACTTC.

On this clonotype itself: A read error may produce the germline difference seen at one junction end. Here the CDR3 DNA reads TGTGCCAGCCTCCTAGCGGGGGGATACAATAAGCAGTTCTTC. Protein: CASLLAGGYNKQFF. This chain joins TRBV6-1 and TRBJ2-1; 11 nucleotides match TRBD2. Germline V gives CDR1 MNHNS, CDR2 SASEGT. The CDR3 loop spans 14 amino acids.